This T cell receptor (beta chain) was identified during a study of shared clonotypes between healthy human individuals. For the study at large: CD4 naive and memory got three plates each, CD8 naive two, CD8 memory one.

All donors qualified as healthy HIV-negative adults and had experienced no recent acute infections or vaccinations. Negatively enriched CD4+ T cells were divided by CD45RA into naive and memory. The repertoire was sequenced with immunoSEQ multiplex PCR; TCRdb's copy has only in-frame clones and lacks some. This sample has 1.5 million to 1.9 million clones; roughly 98% occur once, and the top ten carry roughly 0.45%. Per germline, CDR1 LNHDA and CDR2 SQIVND (reference sequence). CDR3 size: 15 residues. After removal of 6 bases from V and 8 bases from J, the junction contained 13 bases not matched to a gene.

This TCR came from a man aged 25-45 years in good health. The sample was naive CD4+ T cells sorted from blood. Subset reported: CD45RA+ positively selected. The genes are TRBV19 and TRBJ2-1; 7 bases match TRBD1. DNA of the CDR3: TGTGCCAGTAGCAGAACAGGGGATGGGTTTCATGAGCAGTTCTTC. As protein: CASSRTGDGFHEQFF.